What follows describes a single TCR beta chain. The data stem from a study of T cells after yellow fever vaccination. Study-level background: Libraries from low-cell-number fractions were prepared with the SMART-Seq v4 Ultra Low Input RNA kit.

Using its own MiXCR run on the 5' RACE reads, TCRdb lists one record per CDR3 protein. The top ten clones hold just over 35% of a sample with 150,000 to 200,000 distinct CDR3 sequences, about 11% of them seen once. V was shortened by 6 bases and J by 8 bases, with 10 bases between the two germline ends. The CDR3 has 11 residues. Germline V CDR1 and CDR2: MNHNS, SASEGT. The origin of this receptor is a man aged 18 to 30 who received the YFV17D yellow fever vaccine. V and J are TRBV6-1 and TRBJ1-2; the D gene is possibly TRBD1 (5 bases). The material sequenced was CD8+ T cells sorted from PBMCs, taken 15 days after the yellow fever booster vaccination. CDR3 protein: CASRGGGGYTF. The DNA of the CDR3 is TGTGCCAGCAGGGGGGGAGGCGGCTACACCTTC.